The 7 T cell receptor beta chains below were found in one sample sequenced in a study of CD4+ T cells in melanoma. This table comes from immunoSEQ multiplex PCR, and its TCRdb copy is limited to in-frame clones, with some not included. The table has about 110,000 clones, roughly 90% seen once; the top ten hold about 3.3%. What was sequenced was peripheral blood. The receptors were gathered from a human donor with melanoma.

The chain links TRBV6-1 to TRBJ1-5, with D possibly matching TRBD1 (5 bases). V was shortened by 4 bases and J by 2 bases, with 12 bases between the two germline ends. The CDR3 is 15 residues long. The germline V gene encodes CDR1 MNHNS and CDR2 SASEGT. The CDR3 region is CASSALTVGNQPQHF. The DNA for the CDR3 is TGTGCCAGCAGTGCGCTGACAGTGGGCAATCAGCCCCAGCATTTT.

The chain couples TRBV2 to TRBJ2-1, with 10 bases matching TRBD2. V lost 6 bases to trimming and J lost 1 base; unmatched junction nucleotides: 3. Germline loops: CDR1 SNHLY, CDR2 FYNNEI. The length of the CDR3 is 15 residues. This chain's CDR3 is CASRPTSGSYNEQFF. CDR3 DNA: TGTGCCAGCAGGCCGACTAGCGGGTCCTACAATGAGCAGTTCTTC.

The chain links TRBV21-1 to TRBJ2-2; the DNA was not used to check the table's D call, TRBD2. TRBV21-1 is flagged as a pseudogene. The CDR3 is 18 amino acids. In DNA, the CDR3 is TGTGCCAGCAGCATCCGGGGTAGCGGGAGGGCCGGGGCCGGGGAGCTGTTTTTT. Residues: CASSIRGSGRAGAGELFF.

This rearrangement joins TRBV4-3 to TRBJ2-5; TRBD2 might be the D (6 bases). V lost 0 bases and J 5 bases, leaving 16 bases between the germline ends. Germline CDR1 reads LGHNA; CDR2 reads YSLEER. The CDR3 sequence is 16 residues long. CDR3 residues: CASSQDLGSGGETQYF. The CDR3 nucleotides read TGCGCCAGCAGCCAAGATTTGGGCTCCGGGGGTGAGACCCAGTACTTC.

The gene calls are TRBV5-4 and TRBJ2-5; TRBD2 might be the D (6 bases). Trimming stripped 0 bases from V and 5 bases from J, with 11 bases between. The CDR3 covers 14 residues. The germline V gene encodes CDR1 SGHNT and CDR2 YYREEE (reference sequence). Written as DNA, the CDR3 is TGTGCCAGCAGCTTGGCCGGGAGTAGGGAGACCCAGTACTTC. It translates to CASSLAGSRETQYF.

The CDR3 is CATSRDPTPGGGKDSPLHF. The CDR3 DNA reads TGTGCCACCAGCAGAGATCCTACACCTGGAGGAGGGAAGGATTCACCCCTCCACTTT. The rearrangement links TRBV15 to TRBJ1-6; no clear D gene. CDR3 length: 19 residues. V was shortened by 0 bases and J by 8 bases, with 23 bases between the two germline ends. Germline CDR1 LNHNV, CDR2 YYDKDF (reference sequence).

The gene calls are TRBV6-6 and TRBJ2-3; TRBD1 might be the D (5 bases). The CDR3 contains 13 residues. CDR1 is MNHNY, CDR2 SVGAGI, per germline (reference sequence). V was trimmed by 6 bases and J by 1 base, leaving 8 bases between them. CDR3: CASRVGGTDTQYF. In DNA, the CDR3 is TGTGCCAGCAGGGTAGGGGGCACAGATACGCAGTATTTT.